In this sample, the clone carrying this TCR beta chain turned up a few times. As yet, its antigen is unknown. Germline is not matched at one junction end, which may reflect a read error. This entry is derived from a study of T cells after yellow fever vaccination. In TCRdb, the 5' RACE reads were re-called with MiXCR into one record per CDR3 protein. Here the sample spans 450,000 to 550,000 distinct CDR3 sequences, roughly 22% being singletons. The CDR3 loop spans 14 amino acids. General study findings and limits: The presence of abundant clonotypes contaminating from the bulk population was possible in FACS-sorted repertoires. Most primary-vaccination clones reappeared after the booster (approximately 95% CD4, about 88% CD8). Although most clonotypes did not, a small share appeared in both CD4 and CD8 compartments.

Here the sequenced sample was PBMCs, taken roughly 20 days after the first yellow fever vaccination. The chain links TRBV12-3 or TRBV12-4 to TRBJ1-1, with D unresolved. This clonotype originated in a man in his late teens or twenties who received the YFV17D yellow fever vaccine. CDR3 loop: CAARPSTMNTEAFF. CDR3 coding DNA: TGCGCCGCCCGCCCTTCCACCATGAACACTGAAGCTTTCTTT.